The 3 T cell receptor beta chains below come from one sample, sequenced in a study of CD8+CD57+ T cells in acquired aplastic anemia. The use of genomic DNA as template underpinned the TCR beta VDJ and CDR3 profiling. MiXCR was run by TCRdb on the reads, yielding one entry per CDR3 protein. The sample consists of 200,000 or so distinct CDR3 sequences, around 65% of them appearing once. Sequenced material: sorted CD4+, CD8+, or CD8+CD57+ T cells (not recorded which) from PBMCs. The receptors shown here come from a human donor with severe aplastic anemia or a healthy control (not recorded which).

This clonotype has ten or more counts. The rearrangement links TRBV19 to TRBJ1-1; no definite D call. Germline loops: CDR1 LNHDA, CDR2 SQIVND (reference sequence). The CDR3 runs to 17 residues. Trimming removed 8 bases at V and 7 bases at J, with 29 bases between. This CDR3 reads CASVGINGPLKDLEAFF. The DNA of the CDR3 is TGTGCCAGTGTGGGTATAAACGGACCCCTAAAGGATCTTGAAGCTTTCTTT.

This clonotype showed up just a few times. The gene calls are TRBV4-3 and TRBJ2-1, with TRBD2 matching over 8 bases. J was trimmed by 5 bases and V by 2 bases; bases with no gene match: 11. This CDR3 has 17 residues. Germline V CDR1 and CDR2: LGHNA, YSLEER. DNA of the CDR3: TGCGCCAGCAGCCAACTCGCCCTAGCGGGCCTCGACAATGAGCAGTTCTTC. Translating it yields CASSQLALAGLDNEQFF.

The genes are TRBV7-9 and TRBJ1-1, with D perhaps matching TRBD1 (5 bases). Trimming left V 1 base short and J 6 bases short, with 9 bases between. Looked up from germline, CDR1 is SEHNR and CDR2 is FQNEAQ (reference sequence). There are 13 residues in the CDR3. The CDR3 nucleotides read TGTGCCAGCAGCTTAGAGGGGATCGCTGAAGCTTTCTTT. Translating it yields CASSLEGIAEAFF.